These T cell receptor beta chains were read from a single sample in a study of blood T cell repertoires in COVID-19. Clones were sequenced by immunoSEQ multiplex PCR, and TCRdb holds only the in-frame ones, with some missing. The sample has 25,000 or so clones, approximately 85% seen once. The sample was peripheral blood. The receptors derive from a woman aged 45-59 years with active COVID-19. The CDR3 runs from the conserved cysteine through the conserved F or W. Each record gives: J gene, V gene, CDR3 length, clone size, D gene, CDR3 DNA, CDR3 protein. A D gene is named only where the DNA matches it firmly. Clone size appears in some rows only: once, few, many, or a class for an expanded clone.

j_gene: TRBJ1-1; v_gene: TRBV10-1; len: 13; abundance: NA; d_gene: NA; CDR3nt: TGCGCCAGCAGGGAGGAGAGGGACACTGAAGCTTTCTTT; CDR3aa: CASREERDTEAFF
j_gene: TRBJ1-2; v_gene: TRBV18; len: 15; abundance: NA; d_gene: NA; CDR3nt: TGTGCCAGCTCACCTCGGCAGGGCCCTAACTATGGCTACACCTTC; CDR3aa: CASSPRQGPNYGYTF
j_gene: TRBJ2-2; v_gene: TRBV18; len: 15; abundance: NA; d_gene: NA; CDR3nt: TGTGCCAGCTCACCAGACAGTAAGAACACCGGGGAGCTGTTTTTT; CDR3aa: CASSPDSKNTGELFF
j_gene: TRBJ2-2; v_gene: TRBV7-3; len: 16; abundance: large; d_gene: NA; CDR3nt: TGTGCCAGCAGCCCCTCGGTTGGGCCCCGGTCCGGGGAGCTGTTTTTT; CDR3aa: CASSPSVGPRSGELFF
j_gene: TRBJ1-1; v_gene: TRBV18; len: 14; abundance: NA; d_gene: NA; CDR3nt: TGTGCCAGCTCACCACAGGGGGAGAACACTGAAGCTTTCTTT; CDR3aa: CASSPQGENTEAFF
j_gene: TRBJ2-7; v_gene: TRBV19; len: 14; abundance: NA; d_gene: TRBD1; CDR3nt: TGTGCCAGTAGTAAACAGGGGGCGTATCACGAGCAGTACTTC; CDR3aa: CASSKQGAYHEQYF
j_gene: TRBJ1-4; v_gene: TRBV3-1/TRBV3-2; len: 12; abundance: NA; d_gene: TRBD1; CDR3nt: TGTGCCAGCAGCCAAACAGGGGGAAAACTGTTTTTT; CDR3aa: CASSQTGGKLFF
j_gene: TRBJ1-3; v_gene: TRBV2; len: 15; abundance: NA; d_gene: TRBD1; CDR3nt: TGTGCCAGCAGCGGGGACAGGGGCTCTGGAAACACCATATATTTT; CDR3aa: CASSGDRGSGNTIYF
j_gene: TRBJ2-1; v_gene: TRBV18; len: 14; abundance: NA; d_gene: TRBD1; CDR3nt: TGTGCCAGCCGACCGGGACAGGGCTACAATGAGCAGTTCTTC; CDR3aa: CASRPGQGYNEQFF
j_gene: TRBJ1-4; v_gene: TRBV7-8; len: 15; abundance: NA; d_gene: NA; CDR3nt: TGTGCCAGCAGCTTAGGGGCAGGGGCGGATGAAAAACTGTTTTTT; CDR3aa: CASSLGAGADEKLFF
j_gene: TRBJ2-7; v_gene: TRBV5-1; len: 16; abundance: once; d_gene: TRBD2; CDR3nt: TGCGCCAGCAGCCCCCGGGATAGCGGGAGCTCCTACGAGCAGTACTTC; CDR3aa: CASSPRDSGSSYEQYF
j_gene: TRBJ2-5; v_gene: TRBV27; len: 15; abundance: medium-sized; d_gene: TRBD2; CDR3nt: TGTGCCAGCCAAAGGCGACTAGCGGGAGGAGAGACCCAGTACTTC; CDR3aa: CASQRRLAGGETQYF
j_gene: TRBJ2-7; v_gene: TRBV28; len: 14; abundance: NA; d_gene: NA; CDR3nt: TGTGCCAGCAGCCGCAGCGGACCCTCCTACGAGCAGTACTTC; CDR3aa: CASSRSGPSYEQYF
j_gene: TRBJ2-3; v_gene: TRBV4-2; len: 16; abundance: NA; d_gene: TRBD2; CDR3nt: TGTGCCAGCAGCCAAGATTGGGCGGGAGGTTCAGATACGCAGTATTTT; CDR3aa: CASSQDWAGGSDTQYF
j_gene: TRBJ2-5; v_gene: TRBV5-1; len: 13; abundance: NA; d_gene: NA; CDR3nt: TGCGCCAGCAGCTTAACAGACCAAGAGACCCAGTACTTC; CDR3aa: CASSLTDQETQYF
j_gene: TRBJ1-5; v_gene: TRBV30; len: 15; abundance: NA; d_gene: TRBD1; CDR3nt: TGTGCCTGGAGTTCGACAGGGGAACTCAATCAGCCCCAGCATTTT; CDR3aa: CAWSSTGELNQPQHF
j_gene: TRBJ1-6; v_gene: TRBV30; len: 15; abundance: NA; d_gene: NA; CDR3nt: TGTGCCTGGAGTGATCCCAGGGTCAATAATTCACCCCTCCACTTT; CDR3aa: CAWSDPRVNNSPLHF
j_gene: TRBJ2-1; v_gene: TRBV27; len: 13; abundance: NA; d_gene: NA; CDR3nt: TGTGCCAGCAGAGAGCAGGAATACAATGAGCAGTTCTTC; CDR3aa: CASREQEYNEQFF
j_gene: TRBJ2-7; v_gene: TRBV15; len: 14; abundance: NA; d_gene: TRBD1; CDR3nt: TGTGCCACCAGCAGCGGACAGGGGCTGTACGAGCAGTACTTC; CDR3aa: CATSSGQGLYEQYF
j_gene: TRBJ2-2; v_gene: TRBV5-1; len: 14; abundance: NA; d_gene: NA; CDR3nt: TGCGCCAGCAGCTTGGGTCCGGGCACCGGGGAGCTGTTTTTT; CDR3aa: CASSLGPGTGELFF
j_gene: TRBJ2-1; v_gene: TRBV28; len: 13; abundance: NA; d_gene: NA; CDR3nt: TGTGCCAGCAGTTTTACAGATTACAATGAGCAGTTCTTC; CDR3aa: CASSFTDYNEQFF
j_gene: TRBJ2-2; v_gene: TRBV7-3; len: 15; abundance: NA; d_gene: TRBD2; CDR3nt: TGTGCCAGCAGCCCCAGTACCCGCGGGAGCGGGGAGCTGTTTTTT; CDR3aa: CASSPSTRGSGELFF
j_gene: TRBJ1-3; v_gene: TRBV19; len: 15; abundance: NA; d_gene: TRBD1; CDR3nt: TGTGCCAGTTCCAGGGGACAGACCTCTGGAAACACCATATATTTT; CDR3aa: CASSRGQTSGNTIYF
j_gene: TRBJ2-3; v_gene: TRBV9; len: 13; abundance: few; d_gene: NA; CDR3nt: TGTGCCAGCAGCGTAGGTCTAGCGGATACGCAGTATTTT; CDR3aa: CASSVGLADTQYF
j_gene: TRBJ2-2; v_gene: TRBV28; len: 15; abundance: NA; d_gene: TRBD2; CDR3nt: TGTGCCAGCAGTCCACTAGCGGAAAACACCGGGGAGCTGTTTTTT; CDR3aa: CASSPLAENTGELFF